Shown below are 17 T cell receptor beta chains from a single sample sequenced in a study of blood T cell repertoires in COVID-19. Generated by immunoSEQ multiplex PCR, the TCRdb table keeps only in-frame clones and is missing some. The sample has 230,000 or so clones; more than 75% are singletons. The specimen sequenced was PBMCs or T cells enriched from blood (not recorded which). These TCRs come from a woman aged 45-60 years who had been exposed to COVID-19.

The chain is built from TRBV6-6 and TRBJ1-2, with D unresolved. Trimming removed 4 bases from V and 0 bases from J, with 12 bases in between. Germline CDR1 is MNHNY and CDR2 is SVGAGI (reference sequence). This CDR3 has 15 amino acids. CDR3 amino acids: CASSFGDTANYGYTF. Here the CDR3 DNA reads TGTGCCAGCAGTTTCGGTGATACCGCTAACTATGGCTACACCTTC.

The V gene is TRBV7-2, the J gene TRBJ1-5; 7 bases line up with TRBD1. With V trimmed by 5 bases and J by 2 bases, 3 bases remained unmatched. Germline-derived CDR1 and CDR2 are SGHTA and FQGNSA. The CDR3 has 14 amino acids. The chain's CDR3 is CASSHGQGNQPQHF. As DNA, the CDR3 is TGTGCCAGCAGCCATGGACAGGGCAATCAGCCCCAGCATTTT.

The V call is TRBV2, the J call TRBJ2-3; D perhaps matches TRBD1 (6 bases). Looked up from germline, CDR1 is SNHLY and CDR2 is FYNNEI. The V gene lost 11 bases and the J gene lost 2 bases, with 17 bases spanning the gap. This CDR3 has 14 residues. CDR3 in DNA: TGTGCCTCGAGGGGGTTTAGAGACACAGATACGCAGTATTTT. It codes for CASRGFRDTDTQYF.

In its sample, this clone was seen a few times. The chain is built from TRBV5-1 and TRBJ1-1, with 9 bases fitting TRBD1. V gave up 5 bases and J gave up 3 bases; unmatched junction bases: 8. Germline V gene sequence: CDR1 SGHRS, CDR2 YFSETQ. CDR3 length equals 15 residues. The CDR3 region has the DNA TGCGCCAGCAGGGACAGGGGTGTGTTGGACACTGAAGCTTTCTTT. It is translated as CASRDRGVLDTEAFF.

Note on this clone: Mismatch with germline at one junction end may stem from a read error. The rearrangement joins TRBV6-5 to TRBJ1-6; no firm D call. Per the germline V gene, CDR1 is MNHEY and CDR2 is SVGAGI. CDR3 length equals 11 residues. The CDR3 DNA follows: TGTGCCAGCAGTGACTCGGAGAGGCTCCACTTT. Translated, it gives CASSDSERLHF.

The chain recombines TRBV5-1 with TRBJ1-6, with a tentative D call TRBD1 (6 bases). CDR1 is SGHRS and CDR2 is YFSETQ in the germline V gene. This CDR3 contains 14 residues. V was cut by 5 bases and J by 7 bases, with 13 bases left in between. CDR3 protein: CASRTITGNSPLHF. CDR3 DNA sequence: TGCGCCAGCAGAACTATTACAGGGAATTCACCCCTCCACTTT.

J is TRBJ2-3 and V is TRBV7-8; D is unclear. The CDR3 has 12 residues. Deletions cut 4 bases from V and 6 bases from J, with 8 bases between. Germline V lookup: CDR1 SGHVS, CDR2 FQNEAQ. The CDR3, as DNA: TGTGCCAGCAGCTCGTCTCTGGATACGCAGTATTTT. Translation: CASSSSLDTQYF.

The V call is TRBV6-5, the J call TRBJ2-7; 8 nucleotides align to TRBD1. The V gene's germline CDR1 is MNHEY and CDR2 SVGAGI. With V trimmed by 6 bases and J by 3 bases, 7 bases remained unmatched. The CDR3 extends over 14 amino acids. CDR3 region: CASRPFGQGYEQYF. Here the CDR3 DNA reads TGTGCCAGCAGGCCATTCGGACAGGGCTACGAGCAGTACTTC.

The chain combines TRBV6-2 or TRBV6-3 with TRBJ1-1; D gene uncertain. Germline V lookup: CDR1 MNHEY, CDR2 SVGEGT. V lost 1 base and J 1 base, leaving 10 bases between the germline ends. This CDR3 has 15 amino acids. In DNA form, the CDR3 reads TGTGCCAGCAGTTACTGGTGGGCTGGGAACACTGAAGCTTTCTTT. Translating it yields CASSYWWAGNTEAFF.

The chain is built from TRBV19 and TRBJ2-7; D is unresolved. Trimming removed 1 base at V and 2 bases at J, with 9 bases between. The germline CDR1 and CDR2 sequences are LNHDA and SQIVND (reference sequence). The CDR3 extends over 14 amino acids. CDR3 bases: TGTGCCAGTAGTATAGGGGCTCATCCCTACGAGCAGTACTTC. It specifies CASSIGAHPYEQYF.

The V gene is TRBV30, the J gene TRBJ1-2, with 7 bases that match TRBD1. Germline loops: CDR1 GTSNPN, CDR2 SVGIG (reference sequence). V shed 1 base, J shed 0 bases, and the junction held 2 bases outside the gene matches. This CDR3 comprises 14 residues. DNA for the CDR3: TGTGCCTGGAGTGGGGACAGAGCTAACTATGGCTACACCTTC. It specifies CAWSGDRANYGYTF.

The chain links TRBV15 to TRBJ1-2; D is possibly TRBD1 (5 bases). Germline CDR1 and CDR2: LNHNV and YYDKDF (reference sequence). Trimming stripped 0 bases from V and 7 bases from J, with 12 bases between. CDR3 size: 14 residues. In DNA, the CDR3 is TGTGCCACCAGCAGAGATATACCCGGGGGTGGCTACACCTTC. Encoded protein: CATSRDIPGGGYTF.

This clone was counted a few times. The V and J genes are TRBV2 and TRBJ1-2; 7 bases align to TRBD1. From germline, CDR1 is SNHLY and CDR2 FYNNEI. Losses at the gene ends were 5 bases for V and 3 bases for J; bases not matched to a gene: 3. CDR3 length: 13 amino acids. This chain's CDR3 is CASSNTGDYGYTF. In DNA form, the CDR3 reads TGTGCCAGCAGTAATACAGGGGACTATGGCTACACCTTC.

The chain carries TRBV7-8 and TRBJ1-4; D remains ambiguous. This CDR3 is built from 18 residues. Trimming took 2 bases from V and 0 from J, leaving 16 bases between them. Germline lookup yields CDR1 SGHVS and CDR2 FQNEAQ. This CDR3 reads CASSLRAGSPATNEKLFF. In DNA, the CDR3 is TGTGCCAGCAGCTTAAGAGCAGGCTCCCCTGCAACTAATGAAAAACTGTTTTTT.

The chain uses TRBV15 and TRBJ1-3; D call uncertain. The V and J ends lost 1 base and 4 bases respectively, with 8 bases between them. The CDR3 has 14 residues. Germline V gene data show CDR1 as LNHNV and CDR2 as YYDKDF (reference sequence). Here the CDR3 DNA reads TGTGCCACCAGCAGAGGTGCGGTAGGAAACACCATATATTTT. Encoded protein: CATSRGAVGNTIYF. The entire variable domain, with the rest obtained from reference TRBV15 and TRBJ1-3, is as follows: DAMVIQNPRYQVTQFGKPVTLSCSQTLNHNVMYWYQQKSSQAPKLLFHYYDKDFNNEADTPDNFQSRRPNTSFCFLDIRSPGLGDTAMYLCATSRGAVGNTIYFGEGSWLTVV.

CDR3 loop: CALERSSSSTDTQYF. The CDR3 nucleotides read TGTGCCTTGGAAAGGAGCTCATCTAGCACAGATACGCAGTATTTT. The V gene is TRBV30, the J gene TRBJ2-3; D ambiguous. This CDR3 region has 15 residues. Germline-derived CDR1 and CDR2 are GTSNPN and SVGIG (reference sequence). V lost 7 bases, J lost 0 bases, and 17 bases lay in between.

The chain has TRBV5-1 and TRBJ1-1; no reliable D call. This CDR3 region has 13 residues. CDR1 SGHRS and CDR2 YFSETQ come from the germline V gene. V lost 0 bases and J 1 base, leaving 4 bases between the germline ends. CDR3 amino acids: CASSLDQNTEAFF. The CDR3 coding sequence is TGCGCCAGCAGCTTGGATCAGAACACTGAAGCTTTCTTT.